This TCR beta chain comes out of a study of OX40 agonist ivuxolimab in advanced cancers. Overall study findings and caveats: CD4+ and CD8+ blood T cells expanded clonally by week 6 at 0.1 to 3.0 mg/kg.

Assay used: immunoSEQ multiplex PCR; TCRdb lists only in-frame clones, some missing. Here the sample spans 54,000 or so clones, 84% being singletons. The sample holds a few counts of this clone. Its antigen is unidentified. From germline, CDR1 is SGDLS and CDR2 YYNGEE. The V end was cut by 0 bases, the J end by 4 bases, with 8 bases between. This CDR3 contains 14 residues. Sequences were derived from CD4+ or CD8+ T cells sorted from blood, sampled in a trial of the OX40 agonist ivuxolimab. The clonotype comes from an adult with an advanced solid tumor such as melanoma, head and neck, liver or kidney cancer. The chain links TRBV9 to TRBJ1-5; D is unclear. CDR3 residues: CASSVGTSNQPQHF. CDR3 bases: TGTGCCAGCAGCGTAGGGACCAGTAATCAGCCCCAGCATTTT.